Given below is one T cell receptor (beta chain) in context. Data came from immunoSEQ multiplex PCR; TCRdb stores just in-frame clones and leaves some out. The sample lists more than 200,000 clones; roughly 88% were seen once. This record comes from a study of blood T cell repertoires in COVID-19. Turning to the study itself: Material from acute and convalescent COVID-19 was sourced from the United States, Italy and Spain.

From germline, CDR1 is SGHVS and CDR2 FQNEAQ. The CDR3 sequence is 14 residues long. V shed 1 base and J shed 3 bases, with 10 bases lying between them. This receptor was identified in a woman in her forties who had recovered from COVID-19. The chain combines TRBV7-8 with TRBJ2-7, with D unclear. Input material: peripheral blood. As DNA, the CDR3 is TGTGCCAGCAGCTTAGGTGGGCCTAACTACGAGCAGTACTTC. Residues: CASSLGGPNYEQYF.